These T cell receptor beta chains were read from a single sample in a study of PD-1 blockade in classical Hodgkin lymphoma. Sequencing used immunoSEQ multiplex PCR; TCRdb keeps in-frame clones, though not all of them. The data hold tens of thousands of clones, with under 90% observed a single time. Sequenced here: peripheral blood mononuclear cells (PBMCs), sampled at baseline. The source is a human donor with classical Hodgkin lymphoma. The CDR3 runs from the conserved cysteine through the conserved F or W. D genes are given only for firm matches. A row's size may be missing; if present it is once, few, many or a size class.

j_call: TRBJ2-1
d_call: -
clone_size: -
v_call: TRBV7-7
cdr3_aa: CASSLGPGTEQFF
cdr3_nt: TGTGCCAGCAGCTTAGGCCCCGGCACGGAGCAGTTCTTC

j_call: TRBJ2-3
d_call: TRBD2
clone_size: -
v_call: TRBV7-2
cdr3_aa: CASQGGLAGVVDTQYF
cdr3_nt: TGTGCCAGCCAAGGGGGACTAGCGGGAGTCGTGGATACGCAGTATTTT

j_call: TRBJ1-1
d_call: -
clone_size: -
v_call: TRBV2
cdr3_aa: CASSEMTALNTEAFF
cdr3_nt: TGTGCCAGCAGTGAGATGACGGCGCTGAACACTGAAGCTTTCTTT

j_call: TRBJ2-2
d_call: TRBD2
clone_size: -
v_call: TRBV15
cdr3_aa: CATSSPLAGGVTGELFF
cdr3_nt: TGTGCCACCAGCAGTCCGTTAGCGGGAGGGGTAACCGGGGAGCTGTTTTTT

j_call: TRBJ2-4
d_call: -
clone_size: -
v_call: TRBV7-2
cdr3_aa: CASSLSRQVPPGKNIQYF
cdr3_nt: TGTGCCAGCAGCTTATCGAGGCAGGTACCCCCCGGGAAAAACATTCAGTACTTC

j_call: TRBJ2-1
d_call: TRBD2
clone_size: -
v_call: TRBV19
cdr3_aa: CASSIRTSGGGNEQFF
cdr3_nt: TGTGCCAGTAGTATACGGACTAGCGGGGGCGGAAATGAGCAGTTCTTC

j_call: TRBJ2-1
d_call: -
clone_size: -
v_call: TRBV25-1
cdr3_aa: CASSTGGRREQFF
cdr3_nt: TGTGCCAGCTCTACAGGAGGGAGGCGTGAGCAGTTCTTC

j_call: TRBJ2-7
d_call: TRBD2
clone_size: -
v_call: TRBV11-2
cdr3_aa: CASRPLAGRAYEQYF
cdr3_nt: TGTGCCAGCAGGCCGCTAGCGGGGCGCGCCTACGAGCAGTACTTC

j_call: TRBJ2-1
d_call: TRBD2
clone_size: once
v_call: TRBV30
cdr3_aa: CAWSVGASGRGEQFF
cdr3_nt: TGTGCCTGGAGTGTAGGGGCTAGCGGGAGAGGCGAGCAGTTCTTC

j_call: TRBJ2-5
d_call: TRBD2
clone_size: -
v_call: TRBV7-9
cdr3_aa: CASSSGLAGLRQETQYF
cdr3_nt: TGTGCCAGCAGCTCTGGACTAGCGGGACTTCGTCAAGAGACCCAGTACTTC

j_call: TRBJ2-5
d_call: -
clone_size: -
v_call: TRBV5-6
cdr3_aa: CASSLNSVTQYF
cdr3_nt: TGTGCCAGCAGCCTGAACTCGGTGACCCAGTACTTC

j_call: TRBJ2-3
d_call: -
clone_size: -
v_call: TRBV5-1
cdr3_aa: CASSLRSPVASTSTDTQYF
cdr3_nt: TGCGCCAGCAGCTTGCGGAGTCCGGTGGCTTCAACAAGCACAGATACGCAGTATTTT

j_call: TRBJ2-2
d_call: TRBD1
clone_size: once
v_call: TRBV19
cdr3_aa: CASTPGQGFGELFF
cdr3_nt: TGTGCCAGTACCCCGGGACAGGGGTTCGGGGAGCTGTTTTTT

j_call: TRBJ2-1
d_call: -
clone_size: -
v_call: TRBV25-1
cdr3_aa: CASSENIGLEGNEQFF
cdr3_nt: TGTGCCAGCAGTGAAAACATAGGCCTGGAGGGCAATGAGCAGTTCTTC

j_call: TRBJ1-2
d_call: TRBD1
clone_size: -
v_call: TRBV14
cdr3_aa: CASSQITGAGYTF
cdr3_nt: TGTGCCAGCAGCCAGATAACAGGGGCTGGCTACACCTTC

j_call: TRBJ2-1
d_call: -
clone_size: -
v_call: TRBV5-1
cdr3_aa: CASSLAQGQGRVYEQFF
cdr3_nt: TGCGCCAGCAGCTTGGCCCAAGGGCAGGGGAGGGTGTATGAGCAGTTCTTC

j_call: TRBJ2-1
d_call: -
clone_size: -
v_call: TRBV7-2
cdr3_aa: CASSPPGLGIRGEQFF
cdr3_nt: TGTGCCAGCAGCCCGCCCGGACTGGGCATCCGGGGTGAGCAGTTCTTC

j_call: TRBJ1-5
d_call: TRBD1
clone_size: few
v_call: TRBV2
cdr3_aa: CASRDGTGRGPQHF
cdr3_nt: TGTGCCAGCAGGGATGGGACAGGGAGGGGACCCCAGCATTTT

j_call: TRBJ1-1
d_call: TRBD1
clone_size: -
v_call: TRBV5-4
cdr3_aa: CASSLFGTENTEAFF
cdr3_nt: TGTGCCAGCAGCTTGTTTGGGACAGAGAACACTGAAGCTTTCTTT

j_call: TRBJ2-7
d_call: -
clone_size: -
v_call: TRBV18
cdr3_aa: CASSSVTYEQYF
cdr3_nt: TGTGCCAGCTCAAGCGTAACCTACGAGCAGTACTTC

j_call: TRBJ1-4
d_call: -
clone_size: once
v_call: TRBV7-2
cdr3_aa: CASSANLATNEKLFF
cdr3_nt: TGTGCCAGCAGCGCGAACCTAGCAACTAATGAAAAACTGTTTTTT

j_call: TRBJ1-1
d_call: -
clone_size: -
v_call: TRBV5-1
cdr3_aa: CASSLESGTAFF
cdr3_nt: TGCGCCAGCAGCTTGGAATCCGGGACAGCTTTCTTT

j_call: TRBJ2-1
d_call: TRBD2
clone_size: -
v_call: TRBV5-1
cdr3_aa: CASSRWTSGSTEDEQFF
cdr3_nt: TGCGCCAGCAGCCGTTGGACTAGCGGGAGTACTGAAGATGAGCAGTTCTTC

j_call: TRBJ2-5
d_call: -
clone_size: -
v_call: TRBV5-1
cdr3_aa: CASSPTGHQETQYF
cdr3_nt: TGCGCCAGCAGCCCAACGGGACATCAAGAGACCCAGTACTTC

j_call: TRBJ2-7
d_call: TRBD2
clone_size: -
v_call: TRBV5-6
cdr3_aa: CASSLTREGREQYF
cdr3_nt: TGTGCCAGCAGCTTGACGCGGGAGGGTCGGGAGCAGTACTTC

j_call: TRBJ2-3
d_call: TRBD1
clone_size: -
v_call: TRBV5-1
cdr3_aa: CASSWTDREGTDTQYF
cdr3_nt: TGCGCCAGCAGCTGGACGGACAGGGAGGGCACAGATACGCAGTATTTT

j_call: TRBJ2-1
d_call: -
clone_size: -
v_call: TRBV29-1
cdr3_aa: CSVEDWGLDFF
cdr3_nt: TGCAGCGTTGAAGACTGGGGACTGGACTTCTTC

j_call: TRBJ1-1
d_call: -
clone_size: -
v_call: TRBV28
cdr3_aa: CASSSTVMNTEAFF
cdr3_nt: TGTGCCAGCAGTTCCACAGTAATGAACACTGAAGCTTTCTTT

j_call: TRBJ1-4
d_call: -
clone_size: -
v_call: TRBV7-9
cdr3_aa: CASSFQGSNEKLFF
cdr3_nt: TGTGCCAGCAGCTTCCAGGGGAGTAATGAAAAACTGTTTTTT

j_call: TRBJ2-3
d_call: -
clone_size: once
v_call: TRBV6-1
cdr3_aa: CASSTRPTDTQYF
cdr3_nt: TGTGCCAGCAGTACACGTCCCACAGATACGCAGTATTTT